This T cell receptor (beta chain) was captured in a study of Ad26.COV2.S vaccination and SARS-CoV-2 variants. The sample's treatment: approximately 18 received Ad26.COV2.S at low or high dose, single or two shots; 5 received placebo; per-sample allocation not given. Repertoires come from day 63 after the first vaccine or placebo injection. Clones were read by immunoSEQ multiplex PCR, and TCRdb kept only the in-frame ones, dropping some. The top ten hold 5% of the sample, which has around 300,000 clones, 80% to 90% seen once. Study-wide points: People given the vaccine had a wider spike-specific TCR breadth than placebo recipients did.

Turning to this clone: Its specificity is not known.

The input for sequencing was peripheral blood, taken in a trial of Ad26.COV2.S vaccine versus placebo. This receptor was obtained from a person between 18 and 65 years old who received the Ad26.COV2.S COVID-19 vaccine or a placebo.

The CDR3 here is CASPTGGQAEAFF. The CDR3 DNA follows: TGTGCCAGCCCGACGGGGGGGCAGGCTGAAGCTTTCTTT. This chain links TRBV2 with TRBJ1-1, with TRBD1 as a possible D gene (6 bases). CDR1 SNHLY and CDR2 FYNNEI come from the germline V gene. This CDR3 contains 13 residues. V dropped 8 bases and J dropped 6 bases, with 16 bases sitting between them.